This entry lists 29 T cell receptor beta chains sequenced from one sample in a study of T cells after somatic rescue of genetic block. Clones were read by immunoSEQ multiplex PCR, and TCRdb kept only the in-frame ones, dropping some. The sample consists of roughly 13,000 clones, over 60% of them appearing once. The sequencing input was peripheral blood mononuclear cells (PBMCs). The receptors come from a boy aged 5-17 years.

The J gene is TRBJ2-4, the V gene TRBV19, with D perhaps being TRBD1 or TRBD2 (5 bases each). Trimming removed 3 bases from V and 8 bases from J, with 14 bases in between. Germline lookup yields CDR1 LNHDA and CDR2 SQIVND (reference sequence). The length of the CDR3 is 14 residues. The CDR3 bases are TGTGCCAGTAGTATGGGGACGGTGCGGGACATTCAGTACTTC. Its translation: CASSMGTVRDIQYF.

In its sample, this clone was seen once. The CDR3 bases are TGTGCCATCAGTGAGTCAGGGCAGGGAGGCTCCTACGAGCAGTACTTC. Protein product: CAISESGQGGSYEQYF. The chain carries TRBV10-3 and TRBJ2-7, with TRBD2 as a possible D gene (6 bases). The CDR3 is 16 amino acids. Trimming cost V 0 bases and J 0 bases, with 12 bases left between them. Germline V gene lookup returns CDR1 ENHRY and CDR2 SYGVKD.

The chain joins TRBV13 to TRBJ2-7, with TRBD2 matching 8 bases. The CDR3 is made up of 16 amino acids. Germline trimming cut 2 bases from V and 1 base from J; bases unmatched to any gene: 7. Germline V gene lookup returns CDR1 PRHDT and CDR2 FYEKMQ (reference sequence). In nucleotides, the CDR3 is TGTGCCAGCAGCTTATTAAAGACTAGCGTTTCCTACGAGCAGTACTTC. Translated, it gives CASSLLKTSVSYEQYF.

This clone was recorded a few times. The V and J genes are TRBV30 and TRBJ2-2; D may be TRBD1 (5 bases). The CDR3 sequence is 15 residues long. The V end was cut by 2 bases, the J end by 5 bases, with 15 bases between. CDR1 and CDR2 (germline): GTSNPN, SVGIG (reference sequence). The CDR3 DNA reads TGTGCCTGGAGTCCCCTTGGGGCGCAAACCGGGGAGCTGTTTTTT. This sequence encodes CAWSPLGAQTGELFF.

The table lists this clone with a count of one. This chain uses TRBV2 with TRBJ1-1, with 10 bases lining up with TRBD1. This CDR3 contains 13 residues. CDR1 SNHLY and CDR2 FYNNEI come from the germline V gene. With V trimmed by 7 bases and J by 4 bases, 3 bases remained unmatched. The CDR3 DNA reads TGTGCCAGCAAAAGACAGGGGGCCACTGAAGCTTTCTTT. This codes for CASKRQGATEAFF.

The V call is TRBV28, the J call TRBJ1-6; 7 positions match TRBD1. The ends lost 5 bases at V and 8 bases at J; junction bases unmatched: 9. The CDR3 is 15 amino acids. Germline loops: CDR1 MDHEN, CDR2 SYDVKM. The CDR3 sequence is CASSPPAGGHSPLHF. CDR3 bases: TGTGCCAGCAGTCCCCCGGCAGGGGGTCATTCACCCCTCCACTTT.

The CDR3 reads CASKGGPNEQYF. In DNA form, the CDR3 reads TGTGCCAGCAAGGGGGGCCCCAACGAGCAGTACTTC. The rearrangement links TRBV28 to TRBJ2-7; the D gene could be TRBD1 or TRBD2 (6 bases each). From germline, CDR1 is MDHEN and CDR2 SYDVKM. The CDR3 contains 12 residues. Between the trimmed V and J ends, which lost 7 bases and 5 bases, there was a span of 12 bases.

This chain joins TRBV4-1 and TRBJ2-5, with D perhaps matching TRBD1 or TRBD2 (5 bases each). Germline V gene lookup returns CDR1 MGHRA and CDR2 YSYEKL. CDR3 length: 17 amino acids. Trimming removed 4 bases from V and 5 bases from J, with 23 bases in between. As DNA, the CDR3 is TGCGCCAGCAGCCCCCCAAGGAGCCAGGGAAGGGAGGAGACCCAGTACTTC. It translates to CASSPPRSQGREETQYF.

The chain links TRBV5-8 to TRBJ1-3, with D unclear. Per germline, CDR1 SGHTS and CDR2 YDEGEE. This CDR3 has 15 amino acids. The V end was cut by 1 base, the J end by 4 bases, with 12 bases between. CDR3 in DNA: TGTGCCAGCAGCTTGCACTTGGAAACGGGAAACACCATATATTTT. Protein: CASSLHLETGNTIYF.

The V call is TRBV29-1, the J call TRBJ1-2; 8 positions agree with TRBD1. CDR1 is SQVTM, CDR2 ANQGSEA, per germline. V gave up 0 bases and J gave up 4 bases; unmatched junction bases: 7. The CDR3 is 15 amino acids. The CDR3 DNA sequence: TGCAGCGTTGAAGATCAAGACAGGGGTTTCTATGGCTACACCTTC. Translated, it gives CSVEDQDRGFYGYTF.

The V and J genes are TRBV18 and TRBJ2-7; D might be TRBD2 (6 bases). V lost 3 bases and J 2 bases, leaving 11 bases between the germline ends. Germline-derived CDR1 and CDR2 are KGHSH and LQKENI. This CDR3 is built from 14 residues. The CDR3: CASSPLGGAYEQYF. The CDR3, as DNA: TGTGCCAGCTCACCCCTCGGAGGGGCCTACGAGCAGTACTTC.

This sequence joins TRBV11-2 and TRBJ2-3; tentatively, D is TRBD1 or TRBD2 (6 bases each). The germline gives CDR1 SGHAT, CDR2 FQNNGV. V lost 1 base, J lost 3 bases, and 17 bases lay in between. The CDR3 loop spans 17 amino acids. For the CDR3, the DNA is TGTGCCAGCAGCTTAGCCTCAGTGGGGGGCAAAACAGATACGCAGTATTTT. It yields the protein CASSLASVGGKTDTQYF.

With regard to this clone: Its ends do not fully match the called genes, so a read error is possible. The chain uses TRBV5-6 and TRBJ1-2; weak D call: TRBD1 (6 bases). Germline CDR1 is SGHDT and CDR2 is YYEEEE. The CDR3 has 13 amino acids. CDR3 in amino acids: CAGSFWTVTGYTF. The CDR3 region has the DNA TGTGCCGGCAGCTTCTGGACAGTGACGGGCTACACCTTC.

This sequence joins TRBV25-1 and TRBJ1-4; a weak D match, TRBD1 (5 bases). Per germline, CDR1 MGHDK and CDR2 SYGVNS. This CDR3 has 13 amino acids. Between the trimmed V and J ends, which lost 6 bases and 4 bases, there was a span of 9 bases. CDR3 residues: CASRGRSNEKLFF. For the CDR3, the DNA is TGTGCCAGCAGGGGACGCAGTAATGAAAAACTGTTTTTT.

This clone was observed a single time. The chain recombines TRBV5-1 with TRBJ2-3; D is undetermined. The CDR3 has 14 residues. Trimming pared 1 base from V and 0 bases from J, leaving 6 bases between. Germline-derived CDR1 and CDR2 are SGHRS and YFSETQ. CDR3 region: CASSLRPSTDTQYF. DNA of the CDR3: TGCGCCAGCAGCTTGAGGCCTAGCACAGATACGCAGTATTTT.

This chain joins TRBV13 and TRBJ2-7; possibly TRBD1 for D (6 bases). Looked up from germline, CDR1 is PRHDT and CDR2 is FYEKMQ (reference sequence). The length of the CDR3 is 15 residues. V lost 5 bases, J lost 2 bases, and 16 bases lay in between. CDR3 sequence: CASSLLQGPPYEQYF. In nucleotides, the CDR3 is TGTGCCAGCAGCCTCTTACAGGGCCCCCCCTACGAGCAGTACTTC.

V gene TRBV28 combines with J gene TRBJ2-5, with 7 bases aligning to TRBD1. Losses at the gene ends were 3 bases for V and 5 bases for J; bases not matched to a gene: 9. The V gene's germline CDR1 is MDHEN and CDR2 SYDVKM. There are 15 residues in the CDR3. The CDR3: CASSFRTGRGETQYF. The DNA of the CDR3 is TGTGCCAGCAGTTTCCGGACAGGCCGAGGGGAGACCCAGTACTTC.

This clone was seen just once. The V gene is TRBV27, the J gene TRBJ1-1; the D gene is possibly TRBD1 (6 bases). V was trimmed by 5 bases and J by 1 base, leaving 17 bases between them. The V gene's germline CDR1 is MNHEY and CDR2 SMNVEV (reference sequence). This CDR3 has 16 residues. The CDR3 DNA sequence: TGTGCCAGCAGTCTCCGGACAGCCCAGAGGAACACTGAAGCTTTCTTT. Translation gives CASSLRTAQRNTEAFF.

By share, this clone counts as medium-sized. The chain has TRBV7-9 and TRBJ2-1; TRBD1 aligns across 10 bases. There are 16 residues in the CDR3. The junction had 8 bases not matched to a gene; V was cut back by 1 base and J by 8 bases. In germline, CDR1 is SEHNR, CDR2 FQNEAQ (reference sequence). The CDR3, as DNA: TGTGCCAGCAGCTTAGTTAGTGGGGACAGGGGAGATGAGCAGTTCTTC. Translated: CASSLVSGDRGDEQFF.

This clone was observed once. This chain links TRBV7-2 with TRBJ2-7; 11 bases are a match to TRBD1. The germline V gene encodes CDR1 SGHTA and CDR2 FQGNSA. Losses at the gene ends were 1 base for V and 4 bases for J; bases not matched to a gene: 3. The CDR3 extends over 15 amino acids. The CDR3, as DNA: TGTGCCAGCAGCTTAGGGACAGGGGGCAGGTACGAGCAGTACTTC. Encoded protein: CASSLGTGGRYEQYF.

This chain uses TRBV30 with TRBJ2-7; TRBD1 might be the D (5 bases). This CDR3 is 13 amino acids long. Trimming pared 4 bases from V and 2 bases from J, leaving 12 bases between. CDR1 is GTSNPN and CDR2 is SVGIG in the germline V gene (reference sequence). Here the CDR3 DNA reads TGTGCCTGGATGGTGGACAACACCTACGAGCAGTACTTC. The encoded protein is CAWMVDNTYEQYF. The full variable domain, completed using reference TRBV30 and TRBJ2-7, is SQTIHQWPATLVQPVGSPLSLECTVEGTSNPNLYWYRQAAGRGLQLLFYSVGIGQISSEVPQNLSASRPQDRQFILSSKKLLLSDSGFYLCAWMVDNTYEQYFGPGTRLTVT.

In its sample, this clone was seen once. The chain is built from TRBV5-1 and TRBJ2-3; 10 bases are shared with TRBD2. Germline CDR1 SGHRS, CDR2 YFSETQ. The CDR3 contains 17 residues. J was trimmed by 0 bases and V by 5 bases; bases with no gene match: 9. Here the CDR3 DNA reads TGCGCCAGCAGTTCCAGCGGGGGGGCCAGTAGCACAGATACGCAGTATTTT. The encoded protein is CASSSSGGASSTDTQYF. Based on the CDR3 plus reference TRBV5-1 and TRBJ2-3, the full variable domain is KAGVTQTPRYLIKTRGQQVTLSCSPISGHRSVSWYQQTPGQGLQFLFEYFSETQRNKGNFPGRFSGRQFSNSRSEMNVSTLELGDSALYLCASSSSGGASSTDTQYFGPGTRLTVL.

This chain joins TRBV2 and TRBJ1-2; 8 bases align to TRBD1. This CDR3 comprises 12 residues. Trimming took 4 bases from V and 8 from J; bases not matched to a gene: 3. Per the germline V gene, CDR1 is SNHLY and CDR2 is FYNNEI. DNA for the CDR3: TGTGCCAGCAGTGGGACAGGGAGAGGCTACACCTTC. This sequence encodes CASSGTGRGYTF.

V gene TRBV10-2 combines with J gene TRBJ1-2; weak D call: TRBD1 (6 bases). Germline V lookup: CDR1 WSHSY, CDR2 SAAADI. There are 12 residues in the CDR3. The V end was cut by 11 bases, the J end by 0 bases, with 10 bases between. CDR3 sequence reads: CAGGSSNYGYTF. For the CDR3, the DNA is TGCGCCGGGGGCAGTTCTAACTATGGCTACACCTTC.

The chain employs TRBV5-1 and TRBJ2-1; 10 bases match TRBD1. This CDR3 comprises 15 residues. Germline loops: CDR1 SGHRS, CDR2 YFSETQ. V lost 6 bases, J lost 2 bases, and 5 bases stayed unmatched. In DNA, the CDR3 is TGCGCCAGCACCAGGGACAGGGGAACCTACAATGAGCAGTTCTTC. Translated: CASTRDRGTYNEQFF.

This chain connects TRBV6-6 to TRBJ1-5; D is undetermined. V lost 2 bases and J lost 6, with 8 bases in between. There are 13 residues in the CDR3. CDR1 and CDR2 (germline): MNHNY, SVGAGI (reference sequence). As DNA, the CDR3 is TGTGCCAGCAGTTACCTTAGTCGTCAGCCCCAGCATTTT. Translating it yields CASSYLSRQPQHF.

DNA for the CDR3: TGTGCCAGCTCACCACTGGGCCAGGGAGATAGAGGGACCGGGGAGCTGTTTTTT. Translating it yields CASSPLGQGDRGTGELFF. The V and J genes are TRBV18 and TRBJ2-2, with D perhaps given as TRBD1 or TRBD2 (5 bases each). The CDR3 is 18 amino acids. Germline V CDR1 and CDR2: KGHSH, LQKENI. The germline V and J ends were trimmed by 1 base and 5 bases, with 20 bases remaining between them.

This clone has a single count. The rearrangement uses TRBV15 and TRBJ2-5; tentatively, D is TRBD2 (5 bases). This CDR3 contains 13 residues. Germline V gene lookup returns CDR1 LNHNV and CDR2 YYDKDF (reference sequence). V was shortened by 8 bases and J by 2 bases, with 12 bases between the two germline ends. The CDR3 nucleotides read TGTGCCACCCGCCCCTCGGGGCAAGAGACCCAGTACTTC. Translation gives CATRPSGQETQYF.

This chain connects TRBV30 to TRBJ2-3; 7 positions match TRBD1. V shed 2 bases and J 6 bases; nucleotides not matched to a gene: 5. The CDR3 runs to 13 residues. Germline V CDR1 and CDR2: GTSNPN, SVGIG (reference sequence). The CDR3 DNA sequence: TGTGCCTGGAGTCGCATACAGGGGGATACGCAGTATTTT. It yields the protein CAWSRIQGDTQYF.